This T cell receptor (beta chain) was observed in a study of blood T cell repertoires in COVID-19. Study-level information: The United States, Italy and Spain provided the acute and convalescent COVID-19 samples. The analysed material was cDNA or gDNA that came from T cells, B-cell-depleted T cells, or PBMCs.

Per the study methods: Amplification with reference gene primers provided the estimates of nucleated cell counts. Produced via immunoSEQ multiplex PCR; TCRdb's table is partial and in-frame only. The DNA was the basis for D and trimming; V, J and clone size are from that table. The repertoire holds under 300,000 clones, with 70% to 90% as singletons. This clone showed up just a few times. Germline V lookup: CDR1 MNHNY, CDR2 SVGAGI (reference sequence). Trimming cost V 4 bases and J 7 bases; bases outside gene matches: 10. There are 14 residues in the CDR3. What was sequenced was PBMCs or T cells enriched from blood (not recorded which). The sequence derives from a woman aged 50 to 65 who had recovered from COVID-19. The chain joins TRBV6-6 to TRBJ2-7; 7 nucleotides match TRBD2. In DNA, the CDR3 is TGTGCCAGCAGTTCACGGGGGGTACCACGGGAGCAGTACTTC. It specifies CASSSRGVPREQYF.